These 16 T cell receptor beta chains came from one sample sequenced in a study of breast tumors, draining lymph nodes, adjacent tissues. TCRdb itself ran the multiplex PCR reads through MiXCR, one entry per CDR3 protein. The sample contains 17,000 or so distinct CDR3 sequences, about 64% of which appear only once. Material: tumor-adjacent breast tissue. These receptors came from a female donor with breast cancer. Some clones in this sample may be carry-over from other donors' samples.

The chain carries TRBV7-2 and TRBJ2-2; TRBD1 aligns across 10 bases. Trimming took 5 bases from V and 10 from J; bases not matched to a gene: 10. This CDR3 has 15 residues. Looked up from germline, CDR1 is SGHTA and CDR2 is FQGNSA. In DNA, the CDR3 is TGTGCCAGCAGCCGAGTGCGGGGACAGGGGACGGAGCTGTTTTTT. Translating it yields CASSRVRGQGTELFF.

In its sample, this clonotype was seen many times. The genes are TRBV5-1 and TRBJ2-1; 8 nucleotides align to TRBD1. Germline CDR1 SGHRS, CDR2 YFSETQ. The CDR3 has 13 residues. Unmatched junction bases numbered 1, after V lost 3 bases and J lost 5 bases. The CDR3 nucleotides read TGCGCCAGCAGCTGGGGACAGGACAATGAGCAGTTCTTC. It translates to CASSWGQDNEQFF.

This clonotype qualifies as medium-sized. This chain joins TRBV12-3 or TRBV12-4 and TRBJ2-3; D not certain. Trimming shortened V by 5 bases and J by 4 bases, and 13 bases separated the two germline ends. There are 14 residues in the CDR3. CDR3 in DNA: TGTGCCAGCAGTGATTCGGGTCGGGCAGATACGCAGTATTTT. It codes for CASSDSGRADTQYF.

The J gene is TRBJ1-6, the V gene TRBV19, with TRBD1 matching 7 bases. Germline-derived CDR1 and CDR2 are LNHDA and SQIVND (reference sequence). This CDR3 comprises 16 residues. The J segment lost 1 base and the V segment lost 11 bases, leaving 11 bases of the junction unmatched. CDR3 protein: CAGRDSAKSYNSPLHF. As DNA, the CDR3 is TGTGCCGGTCGGGACAGCGCGAAGTCCTATAATTCACCCCTCCACTTT.

This clonotype was counted only a few times. This chain connects TRBV5-5 to TRBJ1-6, with 7 bases aligning to TRBD1. CDR1 is SGHKS, CDR2 YYEKEE, per germline (reference sequence). Trimming cost V 2 bases and J 7 bases; bases outside gene matches: 6. This CDR3 has 15 residues. CDR3 residues: CASSFTGASNSPLHF. CDR3 bases: TGTGCCAGCAGCTTTACAGGGGCCTCAAATTCACCCCTCCACTTT.

With respect to this clonotype: At one of its ends the junction is not consistent with the germline gene, which may arise from a read error. The genes are TRBV19 and TRBJ2-1; 10 nucleotides align to TRBD2. This CDR3 comprises 14 residues. Germline CDR1 and CDR2: LNHDA and SQIVND (reference sequence). The CDR3 loop is CSAAPSGRFGEQFF. The DNA of the CDR3 is TGCAGTGCCGCCCCTAGCGGGAGATTTGGTGAGCAGTTCTTC.

This clonotype is judged medium-sized. CDR3 in amino acids: CASSFHVGQPQHF. The CDR3 bases are TGTGCCAGCAGTTTCCACGTGGGTCAGCCCCAGCATTTT. The gene calls are TRBV6-5 and TRBJ1-5; D remains unclear. The CDR3 sequence is 13 residues long. V lost 4 bases, J lost 6 bases, and 10 bases lay in between. CDR1 MNHEY and CDR2 SVGAGI come from the germline V gene.

The chain combines TRBV2 with TRBJ2-2, with 7 nucleotides matching TRBD2. V gave up 5 bases and J gave up 2 bases; unmatched junction bases: 5. The CDR3 is made up of 15 amino acids. Germline CDR1 reads SNHLY; CDR2 reads FYNNEI. Here the CDR3 reads CASSLGGGNTGELFF. The DNA of the CDR3 is TGTGCCAGCAGTCTTGGCGGGGGAAACACCGGGGAGCTGTTTTTT.

The sample holds many counts of this clonotype. A much bigger clone sits one base away, suggesting this may be a read error. The genes are TRBV20-1 and TRBJ1-2, with D perhaps TRBD1 (5 bases). Germline CDR1 is DFQATT and CDR2 is SNEGSKA (reference sequence). The CDR3 spans 12 residues. This chain's CDR3 is CSALKGDRGSTF. CDR3 bases: TGCAGTGCTCTGAAAGGAGATAGGGGCTCCACCTTC.

This chain joins TRBV4-3 and TRBJ1-4; D call uncertain. The ends were cut back, 0 bases at V and 7 bases at J, with 6 bases in the middle. Germline loops: CDR1 LGHNA, CDR2 YSLEER. This CDR3 is 13 amino acids long. CDR3 sequence: CASSQDRFEKLFF. The CDR3 DNA sequence: TGCGCCAGCAGCCAAGACAGGTTTGAAAAACTGTTTTTT.

The genes are TRBV2 and TRBJ1-5; 7 nucleotides agree with TRBD1. Germline CDR1 is SNHLY and CDR2 is FYNNEI. The CDR3 contains 14 residues. V shed 3 bases and J 2 bases; nucleotides not matched to a gene: 1. CDR3 loop: CASSDRGGNQPQHF. The DNA of the CDR3 is TGTGCCAGCAGTGACAGGGGGGGCAATCAGCCCCAGCATTTT.

By share, this clonotype counts as medium-sized. The genes are TRBV5-1 and TRBJ1-4; D may be TRBD1 (5 bases). CDR3 length: 17 amino acids. CDR1 is SGHRS and CDR2 is YFSETQ in the germline V gene. Trimming pared 2 bases from V and 7 bases from J, leaving 21 bases between. CDR3 nucleotide sequence: TGCGCCAGCAGCTTTTCATGGGACTCTCCAGGGACTGAAAAACTGTTTTTT. Protein sequence: CASSFSWDSPGTEKLFF.

This chain uses TRBV20-1 with TRBJ2-7, with 10 bases that match TRBD2. CDR1 DFQATT and CDR2 SNEGSKA come from the germline V gene (reference sequence). The CDR3 is 11 amino acids. As DNA, the CDR3 is TGCAGCGTTAGCGGGAGGTACGAGCAGTACTTC. Translation gives CSVSGRYEQYF.

In its sample, this clonotype is medium-sized. This sequence joins TRBV20-1 and TRBJ2-1; 13 bases agree with TRBD2. With V trimmed by 6 bases and J by 3 bases, 14 bases remained unmatched. The CDR3 is made up of 18 amino acids. Germline lookup yields CDR1 DFQATT and CDR2 SNEGSKA (reference sequence). The CDR3, as DNA: TGCAGTGCAGCACCGGGACTAGCGGGATTTCTCCACTACAATGAGCAGTTCTTC. Translated, it gives CSAAPGLAGFLHYNEQFF.

This clonotype was seen ten or more times. The J gene is TRBJ2-2, the V gene TRBV4-3; D might be TRBD1 or TRBD2, each matching 5 bases. Trimming removed 1 base at V and 5 bases at J, with 14 bases between. The CDR3 has 16 amino acids. Germline assignment: CDR1 LGHNA and CDR2 YSLEER. The CDR3 nucleotides are TGCGCCAGCAGCCAAGTGAAACCGGGACGGACCGGGGAGCTGTTTTTT. Its protein is CASSQVKPGRTGELFF.

This clonotype was picked up one time. The chain couples TRBV5-4 to TRBJ2-6, with D tentatively TRBD1 or TRBD2 (6 bases each). Germline V lookup: CDR1 SGHNT, CDR2 YYREEE (reference sequence). V was pared by 5 bases and J by 3 bases, with 15 bases between. This CDR3 is built from 16 residues. CDR3: CASRRDRGRGANVLTF. The CDR3 coding sequence is TGTGCCAGCAGACGAGACCGGGGGCGTGGGGCCAACGTCCTGACTTTC.